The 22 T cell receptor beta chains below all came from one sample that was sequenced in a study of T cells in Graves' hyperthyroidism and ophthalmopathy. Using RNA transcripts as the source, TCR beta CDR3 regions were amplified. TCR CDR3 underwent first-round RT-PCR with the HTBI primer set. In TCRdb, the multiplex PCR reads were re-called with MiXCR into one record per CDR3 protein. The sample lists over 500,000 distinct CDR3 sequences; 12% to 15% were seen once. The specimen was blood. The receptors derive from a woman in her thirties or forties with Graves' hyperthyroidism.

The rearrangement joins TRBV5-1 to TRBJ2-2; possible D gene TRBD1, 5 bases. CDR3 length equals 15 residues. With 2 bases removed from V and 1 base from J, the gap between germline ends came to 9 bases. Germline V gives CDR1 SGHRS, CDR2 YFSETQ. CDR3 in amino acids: CASSLWTQNTGELFF. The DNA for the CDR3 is TGCGCCAGCAGCTTATGGACACAGAACACCGGGGAGCTGTTTTTT.

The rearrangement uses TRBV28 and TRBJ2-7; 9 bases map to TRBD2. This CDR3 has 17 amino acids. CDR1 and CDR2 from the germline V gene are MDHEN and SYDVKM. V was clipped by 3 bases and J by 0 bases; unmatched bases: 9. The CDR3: CASSFQTSGLHSYEQYF. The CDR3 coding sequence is TGTGCCAGCAGTTTCCAAACTAGCGGGCTTCACTCCTACGAGCAGTACTTC. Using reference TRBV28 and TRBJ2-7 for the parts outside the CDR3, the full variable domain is DVKVTQSSRYLVKRTGEKVFLECVQDMDHENMFWYRQDPGLGLRLIYFSYDVKMKEKGDIPEGYSVSREKKERFSLILESASTNQTSMYLCASSFQTSGLHSYEQYFGPGTRLTVT.

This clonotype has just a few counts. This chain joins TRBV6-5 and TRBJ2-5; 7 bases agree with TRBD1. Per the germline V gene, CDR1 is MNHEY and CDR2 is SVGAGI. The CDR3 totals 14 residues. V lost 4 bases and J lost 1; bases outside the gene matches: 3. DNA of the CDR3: TGTGCCAGCAGTTGGTCAGGGGGCCAAGAGACCCAGTACTTC. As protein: CASSWSGGQETQYF.

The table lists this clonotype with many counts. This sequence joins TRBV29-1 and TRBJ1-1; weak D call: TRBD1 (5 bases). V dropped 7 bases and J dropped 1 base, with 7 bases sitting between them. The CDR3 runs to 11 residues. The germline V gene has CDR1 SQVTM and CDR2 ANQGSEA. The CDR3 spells CSARGNTEAFF. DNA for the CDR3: TGCAGCGCGAGGGGGAACACTGAAGCTTTCTTT.

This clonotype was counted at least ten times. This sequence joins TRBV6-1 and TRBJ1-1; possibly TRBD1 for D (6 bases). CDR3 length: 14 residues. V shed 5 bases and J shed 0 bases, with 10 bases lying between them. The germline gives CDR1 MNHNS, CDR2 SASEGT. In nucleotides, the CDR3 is TGTGCCAGCAGTACCCAGGGGATGAACACTGAAGCTTTCTTT. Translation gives CASSTQGMNTEAFF.

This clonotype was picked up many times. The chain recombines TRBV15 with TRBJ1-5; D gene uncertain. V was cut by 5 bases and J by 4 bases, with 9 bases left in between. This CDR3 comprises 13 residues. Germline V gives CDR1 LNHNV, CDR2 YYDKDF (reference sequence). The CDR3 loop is CATSVPENQPQHF. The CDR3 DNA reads TGTGCCACCAGCGTCCCAGAGAATCAGCCCCAGCATTTT.

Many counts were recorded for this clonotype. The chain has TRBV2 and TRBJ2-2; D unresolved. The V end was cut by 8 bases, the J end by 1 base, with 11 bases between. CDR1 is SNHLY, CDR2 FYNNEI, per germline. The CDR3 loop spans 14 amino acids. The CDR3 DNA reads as TGTGCCAGCGGAGAGACCGAGAACACCGGGGAGCTGTTTTTT. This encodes CASGETENTGELFF.

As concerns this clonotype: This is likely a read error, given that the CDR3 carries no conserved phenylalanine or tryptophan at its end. CDR3 in amino acids: CSARGPGQGIAPSYNEQFV. CDR3 nucleotide sequence: TGCAGTGCTAGGGGACCGGGACAGGGGATCGCTCCCTCCTACAATGAGCAGTTCGTC. V usage is TRBV20-1 and J usage is TRBJ2-1; TRBD1 agrees at 10 bases. This CDR3 has 19 residues. Germline V gene lookup returns CDR1 DFQATT and CDR2 SNEGSKA (reference sequence). After removal of 3 bases from V and 0 bases from J, the junction contained 14 bases not matched to a gene.

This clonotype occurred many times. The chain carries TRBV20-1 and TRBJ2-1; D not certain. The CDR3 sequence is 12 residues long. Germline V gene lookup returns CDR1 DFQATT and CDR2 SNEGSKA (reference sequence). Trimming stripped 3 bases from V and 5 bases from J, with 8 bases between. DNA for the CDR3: TGCAGTGCTAGGGAAAACGACAATGAGCAGTTCTTC. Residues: CSARENDNEQFF.

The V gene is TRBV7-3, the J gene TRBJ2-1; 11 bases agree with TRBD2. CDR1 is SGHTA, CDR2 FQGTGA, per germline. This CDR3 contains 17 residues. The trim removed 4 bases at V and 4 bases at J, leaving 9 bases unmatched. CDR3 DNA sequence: TGTGCCAGCAGCTATAGCGGGAGGGCAAACGGGTACAATGAGCAGTTCTTC. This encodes CASSYSGRANGYNEQFF.

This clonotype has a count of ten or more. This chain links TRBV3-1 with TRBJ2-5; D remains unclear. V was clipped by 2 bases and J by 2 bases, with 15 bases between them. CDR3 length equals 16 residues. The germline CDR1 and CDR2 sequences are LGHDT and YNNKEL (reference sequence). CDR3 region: CASSQKFRQLQETQYF. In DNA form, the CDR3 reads TGTGCCAGCAGCCAAAAGTTTCGGCAGCTACAAGAGACCCAGTACTTC.

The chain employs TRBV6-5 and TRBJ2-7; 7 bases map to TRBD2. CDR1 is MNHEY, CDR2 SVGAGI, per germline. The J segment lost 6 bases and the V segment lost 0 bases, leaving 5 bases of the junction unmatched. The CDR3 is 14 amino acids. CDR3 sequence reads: CASSYSRGGSEQYF. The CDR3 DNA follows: TGTGCCAGCAGTTACTCGAGGGGCGGGAGCGAGCAGTACTTC.

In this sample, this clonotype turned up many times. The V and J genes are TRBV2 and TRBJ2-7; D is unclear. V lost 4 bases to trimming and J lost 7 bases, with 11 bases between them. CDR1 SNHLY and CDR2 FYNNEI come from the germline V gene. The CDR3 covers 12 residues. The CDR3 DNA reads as TGTGCCAGCAGTGTTACGGGCTCGGAGCAGTACTTC. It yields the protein CASSVTGSEQYF. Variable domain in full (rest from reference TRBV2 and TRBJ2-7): EPEVTQTPSHQVTQMGQEVILRCVPISNHLYFYWYRQILGQKVEFLVSFYNNEISEKSEIFDDQFSVERPDGSNFTLKIRSTKLEDSAMYFCASSVTGSEQYFGPGTRLTVT.

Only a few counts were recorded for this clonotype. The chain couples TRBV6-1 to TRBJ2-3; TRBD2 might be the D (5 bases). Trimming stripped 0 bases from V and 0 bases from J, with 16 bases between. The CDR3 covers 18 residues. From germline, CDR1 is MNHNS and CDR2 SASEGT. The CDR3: CASSEALPGIPSTDTQYF. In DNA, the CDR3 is TGTGCCAGCAGTGAAGCGCTTCCGGGGATTCCTAGCACAGATACGCAGTATTTT.

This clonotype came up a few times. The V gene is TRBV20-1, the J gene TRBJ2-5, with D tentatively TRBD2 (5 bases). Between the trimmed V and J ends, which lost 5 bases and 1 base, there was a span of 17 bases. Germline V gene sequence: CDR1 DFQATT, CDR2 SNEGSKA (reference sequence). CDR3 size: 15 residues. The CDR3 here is CSAPHRGGFQETQYF. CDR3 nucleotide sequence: TGCAGTGCTCCTCACCGTGGAGGATTCCAAGAGACCCAGTACTTC.

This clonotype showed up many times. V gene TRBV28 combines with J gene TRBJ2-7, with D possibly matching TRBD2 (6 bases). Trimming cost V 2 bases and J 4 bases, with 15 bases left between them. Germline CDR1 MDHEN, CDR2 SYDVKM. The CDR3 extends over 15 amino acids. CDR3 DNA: TGTGCCAGCAGTTTAGCCCTTACTAGCATGTACGAGCAGTACTTC. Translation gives CASSLALTSMYEQYF. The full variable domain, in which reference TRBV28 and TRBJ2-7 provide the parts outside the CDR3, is DVKVTQSSRYLVKRTGEKVFLECVQDMDHENMFWYRQDPGLGLRLIYFSYDVKMKEKGDIPEGYSVSREKKERFSLILESASTNQTSMYLCASSLALTSMYEQYFGPGTRLTVT.

CDR3 nucleotide sequence: TGCGCCAGCAGCTTGGTCGTGACGAACACCGGGGAGCTGTTTTTT. It specifies CASSLVVTNTGELFF. The chain links TRBV5-1 to TRBJ2-2; no clear D gene. The length of the CDR3 is 15 residues. Germline loops: CDR1 SGHRS, CDR2 YFSETQ. Trimming removed 0 bases from V and 0 bases from J, with 6 bases in between.

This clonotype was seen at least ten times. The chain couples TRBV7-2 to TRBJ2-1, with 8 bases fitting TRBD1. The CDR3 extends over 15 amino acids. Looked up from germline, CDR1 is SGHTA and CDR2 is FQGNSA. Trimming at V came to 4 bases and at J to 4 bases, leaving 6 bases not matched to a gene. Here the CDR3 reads CASSSTGGRYNEQFF. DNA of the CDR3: TGTGCCAGCAGCTCCACAGGGGGAAGGTACAATGAGCAGTTCTTC.

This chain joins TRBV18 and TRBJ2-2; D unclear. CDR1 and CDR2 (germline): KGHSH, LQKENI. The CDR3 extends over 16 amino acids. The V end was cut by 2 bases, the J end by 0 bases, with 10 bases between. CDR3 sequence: CASSPTTFANTGELFF. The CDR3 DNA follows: TGTGCCAGCTCACCAACAACGTTCGCGAACACCGGGGAGCTGTTTTTT.

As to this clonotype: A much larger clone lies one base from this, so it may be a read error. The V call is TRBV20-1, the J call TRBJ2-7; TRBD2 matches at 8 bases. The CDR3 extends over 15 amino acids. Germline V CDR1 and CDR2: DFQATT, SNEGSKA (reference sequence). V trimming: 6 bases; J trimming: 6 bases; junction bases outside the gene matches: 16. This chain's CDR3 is CSAKVVTGGGFEQYF. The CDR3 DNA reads TGCAGTGCCAAGGTGGTAACGGGAGGGGGGTTCGAGCAGTACTTC.

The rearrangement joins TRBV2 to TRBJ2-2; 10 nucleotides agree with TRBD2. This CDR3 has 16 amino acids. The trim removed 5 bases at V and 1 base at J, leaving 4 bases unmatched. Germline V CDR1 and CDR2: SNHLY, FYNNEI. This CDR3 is CASSSWTSGNTGELFF. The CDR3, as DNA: TGTGCCAGCAGTTCTTGGACTAGCGGGAACACCGGGGAGCTGTTTTTT.

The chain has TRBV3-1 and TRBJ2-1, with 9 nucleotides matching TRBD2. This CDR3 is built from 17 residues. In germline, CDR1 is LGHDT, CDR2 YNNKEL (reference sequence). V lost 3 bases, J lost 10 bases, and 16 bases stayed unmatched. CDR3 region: CASSQALAGEGCNEQFF. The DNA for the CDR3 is TGTGCCAGCAGCCAGGCACTAGCGGGTGAGGGGTGCAACGAGCAGTTCTTC.